The sequence of this TCR beta chain was determined in a study of response to subunit inactivated influenza vaccine. TCRdb fed the RT-PCR reads into MiXCR, producing one record per CDR3 protein. The repertoire includes under 200,000 distinct CDR3 sequences, roughly 10% of them detected once, and about an eighth sits in the top ten. CDR1 and CDR2 (germline): LGHNA, YSLEER. V was shortened by 0 bases and J by 12 bases, with 23 bases between the two germline ends. This CDR3 has 16 residues. In this sample, this clonotype turned up many times. The material was non-naive T cells sorted from PBMCs, obtained more than 35 days after vaccination. The chain joins TRBV4-3 to TRBJ2-5; tentatively, D is TRBD1 (7 bases). The source of this sequence is a man aged 45-60 years who received an inactivated influenza vaccine. The CDR3 loop is CASSQDGRQGDWPEYF. CDR3 bases: TGCGCCAGCAGCCAAGATGGGAGGCAGGGGGACTGGCCTGAGTACTTC.